This record concerns one T cell receptor beta chain sequence. The sample belongs to a study of cytotoxic CD8 clonotypes in ibrutinib-treated CLL. Using immunoSEQ multiplex PCR, the repertoire was profiled, and TCRdb retains in-frame clones only, with some absent. The table shows approximately 67,000 clones, with around 82% occurring only once. V was trimmed by 5 bases and J by 4 bases, leaving 18 bases between them. Germline lookup yields CDR1 SGHVS and CDR2 FQNEAQ. This CDR3 spans 16 amino acids. This TCR was sampled from a human donor with chronic lymphocytic leukemia. J is TRBJ1-5 and V is TRBV7-8, with D perhaps matching TRBD1 (6 bases). The sample here was PBMCs, taken at disease progression, from a patient treated with ibrutinib. CDR3 residues: CASSPLVNRVNQPQHF. Here the CDR3 DNA reads TGTGCCAGCAGCCCCTTGGTCAACAGGGTGAATCAGCCCCAGCATTTT.